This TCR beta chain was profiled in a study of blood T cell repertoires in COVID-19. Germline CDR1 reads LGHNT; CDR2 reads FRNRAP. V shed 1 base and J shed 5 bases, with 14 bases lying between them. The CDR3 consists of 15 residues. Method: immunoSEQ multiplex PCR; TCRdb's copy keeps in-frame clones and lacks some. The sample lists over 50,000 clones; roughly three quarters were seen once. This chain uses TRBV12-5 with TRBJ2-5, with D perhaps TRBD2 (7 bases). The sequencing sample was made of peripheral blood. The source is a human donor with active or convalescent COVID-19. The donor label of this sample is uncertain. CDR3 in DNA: TGTGCTAGTGGTTTGGAGGGGGGGTTAGGGGAGACCCAGTACTTC. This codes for CASGLEGGLGETQYF.